The source of this T cell receptor beta chain is a study of cytomegalovirus exposure and HLA in healthy donors. Study at large: A previous analysis identified approximately 120 million unique TCR beta sequences derived from 180 million or so T cells.

The PCR ran on 60 Vbeta and 13 Jbeta primers. Sequencing used immunoSEQ multiplex PCR; TCRdb keeps in-frame clones, though not all of them. This sample yields some 110,000 clones, of which approximately 79% are seen a single time; about 6.9% belongs to the top ten. Study outcomes and limitations: Per a later analysis, HLA-associated TCR beta chains showed more clonal expansion than other, equally common TCR beta chains.

This clone was recorded at least ten times. The antigen remains unidentified. The sequence was collected from a man aged 25-40 years in good health and CMV-seropositive. Sequenced input: PBMCs.

The CDR3 nucleotides are TGTGCCAGCCGACTAGCGGAGACCGGGGAGCTGTTTTTT. It encodes CASRLAETGELFF. The V call is TRBV10-3, the J call TRBJ2-2; TRBD2 aligns across 9 bases. This CDR3 comprises 13 residues. Germline V gene data show CDR1 as ENHRY and CDR2 as SYGVKD. The trim removed 10 bases at V and 5 bases at J, leaving 5 bases unmatched.